Included here is one T cell receptor (beta chain) sequence, with context. Its matching antigen is unknown. Generated by immunoSEQ multiplex PCR, the TCRdb table keeps only in-frame clones and is missing some. Among approximately 130,000 clones listed, roughly 85% were seen once. This specimen comes from a study of T cell responses to AZD1222 COVID-19 vaccine. Study-level results: When two AZD1222 doses had been given, Spike-specific TCR breadth and depth rose. No day 14 peak samples; only post-peak repertoires were characterized. Spike-wide coverage was observed for vaccine-associated CD4 TCRs, with dominant responses at 160-218 and 743-854. Close to half of all spike-specific TCRs reportedly target regions of the variants that are unmutated.

The length of the CDR3 is 14 residues. Unmatched junction bases numbered 1, after V lost 3 bases and J lost 6 bases. Germline loops: CDR1 SGHTA, CDR2 FQGNSA. The receptor's source is an adult who received the MenACWY meningococcal vaccine as a control. The chain has TRBV7-2 and TRBJ2-1; 11 nucleotides line up with TRBD2. The material sequenced was peripheral blood, taken 28 days after the second dose of the MenACWY control vaccine. CDR3 in amino acids: CASSLGLAANEQFF. In DNA, the CDR3 is TGTGCCAGCAGCTTGGGACTAGCGGCCAATGAGCAGTTCTTC. Supplemented by reference TRBV7-2 and TRBJ2-1, the full variable domain reads GAGVSQSPSNKVTEKGKDVELRCDPISGHTALYWYRQSLGQGLEFLIYFQGNSAPDKSGLPSDRFSAERTGGSVSTLTIQRTQQEDSAVYLCASSLGLAANEQFFGPGTRLTVL.